This T cell receptor (beta chain) was sequenced for a study of beta chain features in type 1 diabetes listed by TCRdb under 2018. At the level of the whole study: No differences in mean age, gender distribution, total cell number or subset yield were found between patients and healthy donors. A total of some 110 million sorted cells were examined across all samples, and a strong correlation was observed between cell number per subset and RNA yield. In the study, TCRB repertoires of sorted circulating CD4+ T cell subsets from recently diagnosed type 1 diabetes patients were compared with those of matched healthy donors. Whereas all 30 or so donors provided naive and central memory subsets, regulatory and stem cell-like memory subsets were isolated from just 8 patients and roughly 8 healthy donors.

The entire isolated RNA was reverse transcribed using the High Capacity cDNA Reverse Transcription Kit, and thus expressed TCRB transcripts were sequenced. Deep immunoSEQ sequencing was performed on naive, central memory and regulatory T cell samples, with an average of roughly 3.5 million total reads per sample. After sorted cells were lysed in RLT buffer, RNA was extracted with DNase-treated RNeasy Micro or Mini kits, with the choice depending on cell number. To prevent cross-contamination, every cell subset was processed on its own, while patient and healthy donor samples were processed together. The immunoSEQ multiplex PCR was used to amplify TCRB sequences from cDNA, generating 87-bp fragments that spanned the CDR3 region. Sequencing of the amplicons was done on the Illumina HiSeq platform. As for how the authors treated the data: PCR bias was computationally corrected using synthetic template baselines, reads within Hamming distance 2 were collapsed, and singletons that could not be merged were discarded. Reads were aligned against IMGT to assign V, D and J genes, CDR3 length and insertions or deletions at six rearrangement sites. Clonotype counts were normalized to sorted cell number within each subset before computing true diversity and Gini coefficients with the tcR R package. The overlap coefficient, calculated on TCRB nucleotide sequences, was used to measure repertoire sharing. In its TCRdb copy, this immuneACCESS table keeps in-frame sequences only and misses some clones. Where compared with another copy, unresolved V genes explain less than half of these, and the others have no known cause. D and trimming come from the DNA, and the V and J calls and clone size come from that table. The sample table records approximately 170,000 clones; approximately 8.1% of these occur just once. The leading ten clones occupy roughly 1% of the sample.

Points the paper makes about the study in general: Fewer insertions and more nucleotide deletions at VDJ recombination sites were observed in patients with type 1 diabetes, implying thymic rearrangement abnormalities. Because cDNA was sequenced instead of genomic DNA, highly expressing activated cells could be over-represented, though the groups showed no difference in activation or CD3 levels. Because small numbers of individuals were included in the HLA sub-analyses, any influence of HLA type on TCRB rearrangement was left unresolved. In all four CD4+ subsets, TCRB CDR3 length was moderately but significantly shorter in type 1 diabetes patients. Shorter templates might have been favored by PCR, but patient and control samples were amplified and corrected together, so both groups would have been affected equally by any skew. The naive, central memory and regulatory TCRB repertoires appeared to resemble one another more closely among patients than among healthy donors.

From each donor, a single peripheral blood sample of approximately 120 mL on average was drawn into heparinised tubes. A BD FACSAria II and a panel including CD45RO, CCR7, CD25, CD127, CD95 and CD27 were used to sort naive, central memory, regulatory and stem cell-like memory CD4+ T cells. A purity above 95% was achieved for all sorted populations. PBMCs were separated immediately by Lymphoprep density gradient centrifugation and were stained directly, without being cultured. So that batch effects would be minimized, each experiment stained and sorted samples in pairs, pairing one healthy donor with one patient. This clone showed up just a few times. Its antigen is unknown. No much larger clonotype is one base removed from it; base qualities were not supplied. The sequence came from a woman in her thirties or forties with type 1 diabetes. Sequencing was performed on central memory CD4+ T cells from blood.

For the CDR3, the sequence is CASREGGPYEQYF. The sequence in DNA is TGTGCCAGCAGGGAGGGCGGCCCCTACGAGCAGTACTTC. The chain links TRBV2 with TRBJ2-7; a tentative D call is TRBD2 (6 bases match). CDR1 and CDR2, per the germline V gene, are SNHLY and FYNNEI. Inclusive of the bounding cysteine and phenylalanine, the CDR3 is 13 residues long. Of the read, only the CDR3 DNA is kept; its 39 bases are in frame from base 1. At the junction V is shortened by 6 bases and J by 2 bases, with 11 bases in between. With the portions outside the CDR3 filled from the reference TRBV2 and TRBJ2-7 genes, the complete variable region becomes EPEVTQTPSHQVTQMGQEVILRCVPISNHLYFYWYRQILGQKVEFLVSFYNNEISEKSEIFDDQFSVERPDGSNFTLKIRSTKLEDSAMYFCASREGGPYEQYFGPGTRLTVT.